Following are 17 T cell receptor beta chains from one sample sequenced in a study of metastatic and nonmetastatic thyroid tumors. TCRdb reanalyzed the PCR reads with MiXCR. The data hold about 21,000 clones, with 25% to 30% observed a single time. Treatment of any kind had been given to no patient before thyroid surgery. Sequenced material: blood. Receptor source: a female donor with papillary thyroid cancer or a benign thyroid nodule (not recorded which). Some clones in this sample may be carry-over from other donors' samples.

The rearrangement links TRBV28 to TRBJ2-7, with D tentatively TRBD1 (5 bases). Trimming took off 2 bases at V and 5 bases at J, with 10 bases between the two ends. Germline CDR1 MDHEN, CDR2 SYDVKM. This CDR3 comprises 13 residues. CDR3 in amino acids: CASSLRTSNEQYF. CDR3 coding DNA: TGTGCCAGCAGTTTAAGGACAAGCAACGAGCAGTACTTC. The full variable domain, rest sourced from reference TRBV28 and TRBJ2-7, is DVKVTQSSRYLVKRTGEKVFLECVQDMDHENMFWYRQDPGLGLRLIYFSYDVKMKEKGDIPEGYSVSREKKERFSLILESASTNQTSMYLCASSLRTSNEQYFGPGTRLTVT.

V is TRBV12-3 or TRBV12-4 and J is TRBJ2-7; TRBD2 aligns across 15 bases. CDR3 length: 20 residues. The V gene end was trimmed by 3 bases and the J gene end by 2 bases; junction bases not matched to a gene: 14. The CDR3 DNA reads TGTGCCAGCAGTTTTGGACACCTAGGACTAGCGGGAGGGAAACCCTACGAGCAGTACTTC. This sequence encodes CASSFGHLGLAGGKPYEQYF.

This clone counts as medium-sized (0.01 to 0.1%). The CDR3 loop is CSARDRGQVNQPQHF. The CDR3 DNA reads as TGCAGTGCTAGGGACAGGGGGCAGGTAAATCAGCCCCAGCATTTT. The chain joins TRBV20-1 to TRBJ1-5, with 11 nucleotides matching TRBD1. The length of the CDR3 is 15 residues. Germline CDR1 and CDR2: DFQATT and SNEGSKA (reference sequence). The V gene end was trimmed by 3 bases and the J gene end by 4 bases; junction bases not matched to a gene: 5.

The rearrangement uses TRBV5-1 and TRBJ2-2; possibly TRBD1 for D (7 bases). The germline V and J ends were trimmed by 8 bases and 4 bases, with 15 bases remaining between them. The length of the CDR3 is 14 residues. CDR1 is SGHRS and CDR2 is YFSETQ in the germline V gene. The CDR3 sequence: CASDQGGSTGELFF. The CDR3 nucleotides are TGCGCCAGTGACCAGGGGGGCAGCACCGGGGAGCTGTTTTTT.

This clone was observed a few times. The chain employs TRBV6-1 and TRBJ1-1; D gene uncertain. CDR3 size: 13 residues. Germline V gene lookup returns CDR1 MNHNS and CDR2 SASEGT. V shed 6 bases and J shed 1 base, with 9 bases lying between them. CDR3 sequence (DNA): TGTGCCAGCAGAAATCTGAGGAACACTGAAGCTTTCTTT. As protein: CASRNLRNTEAFF.

This clone occurred many times. One base away lies a much larger clone, so this may be a sequencing read error. The chain is built from TRBV24-1 and TRBJ1-4; D unclear. This CDR3 region has 14 residues. Trimming cost V 5 bases and J 5 bases, with 11 bases left between them. The germline V gene has CDR1 KGHDR and CDR2 SFDVKD. In DNA form, the CDR3 reads TGTGCCACCAGTGGCCCGGGAAGAAATGAAAAACTGTTTTTT. Translating it yields CATSGPGRNEKLFF.

The genes are TRBV20-1 and TRBJ2-1; 7 nucleotides line up with TRBD2. Trimming cost V 6 bases and J 4 bases; bases outside gene matches: 9. There are 14 residues in the CDR3. CDR1 is DFQATT, CDR2 SNEGSKA, per germline (reference sequence). This CDR3 reads CSAVAASGYNEQFF. CDR3 in DNA: TGCAGTGCCGTAGCGGCTAGCGGTTACAATGAGCAGTTCTTC.

This clone was counted at least ten times. The V gene is TRBV3-1, the J gene TRBJ1-1; TRBD1 matches at 8 bases. V was clipped by 10 bases and J by 5 bases; unmatched bases: 12. Germline V CDR1 and CDR2: LGHDT, YNNKEL (reference sequence). The CDR3 covers 14 residues. The CDR3 sequence: CATVRLQGGTEAFF. Written as DNA, the CDR3 is TGTGCCACAGTCCGCTTACAGGGGGGAACTGAAGCTTTCTTT.

This clone is termed medium-sized. The gene calls are TRBV5-1 and TRBJ2-7; no clear D gene. V was cut by 2 bases and J by 7 bases, with 10 bases left in between. This CDR3 region has 12 residues. Germline V gene data show CDR1 as SGHRS and CDR2 as YFSETQ. The CDR3 loop reads CASSLSLSEQYF. CDR3 coding DNA: TGCGCCAGCAGCTTAAGTCTTTCGGAGCAGTACTTC.

By share, this clone ranks as medium-sized. This chain joins TRBV20-1 and TRBJ1-5; D not certain. V gave up 6 bases and J gave up 3 bases, with 12 bases separating them. Germline assignment: CDR1 DFQATT and CDR2 SNEGSKA (reference sequence). The CDR3 runs 13 residues. The CDR3 spells CSAFEGTNQPQHF. For the CDR3, the DNA is TGCAGTGCCTTTGAGGGTACCAATCAGCCCCAGCATTTT.

This clone was counted at least ten times. V is TRBV5-4 and J is TRBJ1-2, with 9 bases lining up with TRBD1. Trimming at V came to 4 bases and at J to 7 bases, leaving 11 bases not matched to a gene. The CDR3 loop spans 15 amino acids. Per the germline V gene, CDR1 is SGHNT and CDR2 is YYREEE (reference sequence). CDR3 sequence reads: CASSARTGAPSGYTF. DNA of the CDR3: TGTGCCAGCAGCGCGAGGACAGGGGCCCCTAGTGGCTACACCTTC.

This clone was picked up a small number of times. The chain carries TRBV6-5 and TRBJ2-7; maybe TRBD2 (6 bases). V lost 8 bases and J lost 4, with 6 bases in between. Germline V gene sequence: CDR1 MNHEY, CDR2 SVGAGI. The length of the CDR3 is 10 residues. CDR3 nucleotides: TGTGCCAGCCGGGGGTACGAGCAGTACTTC. Residues: CASRGYEQYF.

V gene TRBV27 combines with J gene TRBJ2-7; a possible D gene is TRBD2 (6 bases). Germline V lookup: CDR1 MNHEY, CDR2 SMNVEV (reference sequence). The CDR3 runs to 15 residues. Trimming stripped 6 bases from V and 2 bases from J, with 17 bases between. CDR3 in amino acids: CASSYNRDFAYEQYF. In DNA, the CDR3 is TGTGCCAGCAGCTATAACCGGGACTTTGCCTACGAGCAGTACTTC.

The table lists this clone with a few counts. The rearrangement uses TRBV20-1 and TRBJ1-2; D unresolved. The V gene's germline CDR1 is DFQATT and CDR2 SNEGSKA (reference sequence). This CDR3 contains 12 residues. The V end was cut by 4 bases, the J end by 4 bases, with 10 bases between. The CDR3 nucleotides are TGCAGTGCTAAACCGGGCGCCTATGGCTACACCTTC. Encoded protein: CSAKPGAYGYTF.

This clone has at least ten counts. The chain combines TRBV11-2 with TRBJ2-1; 10 nucleotides match TRBD2. In germline, CDR1 is SGHAT, CDR2 FQNNGV. The CDR3 runs to 16 residues. The J segment lost 5 bases and the V segment lost 0 bases, leaving 4 bases of the junction unmatched. This CDR3 reads CASSLDLAGVHNEQFF. The DNA of the CDR3 is TGTGCCAGCAGCTTAGACCTAGCGGGAGTCCACAATGAGCAGTTCTTC.

The chain has TRBV6-2 or TRBV6-3 and TRBJ2-3; D unclear. Germline V gives CDR1 MNHEY, CDR2 SVGEGT. The germline V and J ends were trimmed by 3 bases and 4 bases, with 11 bases remaining between them. CDR3 length equals 14 residues. The CDR3 DNA is TGTGCCAGCAGTTATGTAGGGCTGGCAGATACGCAGTATTTT. As protein: CASSYVGLADTQYF.

This clone was picked up many times. The J gene is TRBJ1-2, the V gene TRBV27; D possibly corresponds to TRBD1 (5 bases). There are 14 residues in the CDR3. Trimming removed 3 bases at V and 5 bases at J, with 13 bases between. Looked up from germline, CDR1 is MNHEY and CDR2 is SMNVEV (reference sequence). The CDR3 loop is CASSLWGSGYGYTF. The CDR3 DNA is TGTGCCAGCAGTTTGTGGGGCAGTGGGTATGGCTACACCTTC.